Listed below are T cell receptor beta chains from one sample, sequenced in a study of T cells in localized non-small cell lung cancer. TCRdb's table, derived via immunoSEQ multiplex PCR, lists solely in-frame clones and lacks some. Here the sample spans tens of thousands of clones, more than 80% being singletons. Material: peripheral blood, obtained before any cancer treatment. These receptors were obtained from a female donor over 55 with stage I lung adenocarcinoma. The CDR3 runs from the conserved cysteine through the conserved F or W. Each record gives: D gene, J gene, CDR3 length, V gene, clone size, CDR3 DNA, CDR3 protein. The D gene is left open where the match is weak. Clone size is stated in some rows and not others, as once, few, many or a class when expanded.

TRBD1 TRBJ1-1 15 TRBV5-5 . TGTGCCAGCAGCTCCAGACAGGGAAGGAGCACTGAAGCTTTCTTT CASSSRQGRSTEAFF
. TRBJ1-1 13 TRBV5-1 once TGCGCCAGCAGCTTGGCCCGGGGGAGGGAAGCTTTCTTT CASSLARGREAFF
TRBD1 TRBJ2-5 14 TRBV18 once TGTGCCAGCTCATTGACAGACAGGGTAAAGACCCAGTACTTC CASSLTDRVKTQYF
TRBD1 TRBJ2-7 13 TRBV6-5 . TGTGCCAGCAGCCAACCCGGGACAGGCGTCTCGTACTTC CASSQPGTGVSYF
. TRBJ2-6 16 TRBV27 few TGTGCCAGCAGTTTCCAGGGTGGCTCTGGGGCCAACGTCCTGACTTTC CASSFQGGSGANVLTF
. TRBJ2-3 15 TRBV19 . TGTGCCAGTAGTATAGCGGTAGAATTTACAGATACGCAGTATTTT CASSIAVEFTDTQYF
TRBD1 TRBJ2-4 17 TRBV28 . TGTGCCAGCAGTTCCGCGGACAGGAGGCTAGCCAAAAACATTCAGTACTTC CASSSADRRLAKNIQYF
TRBD1 TRBJ1-2 15 TRBV27 . TGTGCCAGCAGGCCGACAGGGTCAGGAGCTTATGGCTACACCTTC CASRPTGSGAYGYTF
TRBD1 TRBJ1-5 13 TRBV11-2 . TGTGCCAGCAGCTCGGGACAGCATCAGCCCCAGCATTTT CASSSGQHQPQHF
TRBD1 TRBJ2-1 16 TRBV28 . TGTGCCAGCAGCCCTTTGACTGGGACAGGGGGCAATGAGCAGTTCTTC CASSPLTGTGGNEQFF
. TRBJ2-5 13 TRBV5-1 . TGCGCCAGCAGCACAAGAAGGCAAGAGACCCAGTACTTC CASSTRRQETQYF
. TRBJ2-3 14 TRBV5-1 . TGCGCCAGCAGCTTGGTGGCAGGCACAGATACGCAGTATTTT CASSLVAGTDTQYF
. TRBJ2-1 13 TRBV11-2 . TGTGCCAGCAGCTTAGGGCCTCCGAATGAGCAGTTCTTC CASSLGPPNEQFF
TRBD1 TRBJ1-1 15 TRBV7-9 . TGTGCCAGCAGCTTAAAGCAGGGACAGGACACTGAAGCTTTCTTT CASSLKQGQDTEAFF
. TRBJ2-2 14 TRBV11-2 once TGTGCCAGCAGCAGGGACGTGAACACCGGGGAGCTGTTTTTT CASSRDVNTGELFF
. TRBJ1-6 15 TRBV2 . TGTGCCAGCAACCCCTCCCAGGGTTATAATTCACCCCTCCACTTT CASNPSQGYNSPLHF
TRBD1 TRBJ2-7 18 TRBV7-3 . TGTGCCAGCAGCTTACGGACGAATACCGGGACAGTAACCTACGAGCAGTACTTC CASSLRTNTGTVTYEQYF
. TRBJ2-2 16 TRBV9 . TGTGCCAGCAGCGTTCGTACTAGCCGTAACACCGGGGAGCTGTTTTTT CASSVRTSRNTGELFF
TRBD2 TRBJ2-5 16 TRBV27 . TGTGCCAGCAGTCCAAGACTAGCGGGGGGGAAAGAGACCCAGTACTTC CASSPRLAGGKETQYF
TRBD1 TRBJ1-1 14 TRBV6-5 . TGTGCCAGCAGTTCGGCCAGGGGGTCGACTGAAGCTTTCTTT CASSSARGSTEAFF
. TRBJ1-6 16 TRBV5-1 . TGCGCCAGCAGCCCTGGCGTACAGTTGCTCGTTTCACCCCTCCACTTT CASSPGVQLLVSPLHF
. TRBJ2-5 16 TRBV5-1 . TGCGCCAGCAGAATCGCTACGGGGGTGCCGGGAGAGACCCAGTACTTC CASRIATGVPGETQYF
TRBD2 TRBJ2-5 16 TRBV9 . TGTGCCAGCAGCGTCGAACGGGGGGAACGGCAAGAGACCCAGTACTTC CASSVERGERQETQYF
. TRBJ1-6 17 TRBV7-9 . TGTGCCAGCAGCTTACCCAAGGAGTGGGCCTATAATTCACCCCTCCACTTT CASSLPKEWAYNSPLHF
TRBD1 TRBJ1-2 15 TRBV2 . TGTGCCAGCAGGGCCCGCGTGGGCAGGGGGAATGGCTACACCTTC CASRARVGRGNGYTF
. TRBJ2-4 16 TRBV4-1 once TGCGCCAGCAGCCCCAGAGAGGCCGATTGGCTAAACATTCAGTACTTC CASSPREADWLNIQYF
TRBD2 TRBJ2-1 15 TRBV18 . TGTGCCAGCTCACAGAGCGGGGGAGCCAACAATGAGCAGTTCTTC CASSQSGGANNEQFF
. TRBJ1-5 15 TRBV6-5 . TGTGCCAGCAGGATAATCGAGGGGAGCAATCAGCCCCAGCATTTT CASRIIEGSNQPQHF
TRBD2 TRBJ2-2 16 TRBV7-2 . TGTGCCAGCAGCCACCGAGCGGGGGGGCGCACCGGGGAGCTGTTTTTT CASSHRAGGRTGELFF
TRBD2 TRBJ2-1 18 TRBV5-8 . TGTGCCAGCAGCTTGACTAGCGGGGGGGCCATCCCCTTCAATGAGCAGTTCTTC CASSLTSGGAIPFNEQFF
. TRBJ2-7 14 TRBV7-9 . TGTGCCAGCAGCGCCGAACAGGGTTTCGACGAGCAGTACTTC CASSAEQGFDEQYF
. TRBJ1-5 15 TRBV19 . TGTGCCAGTACGGTTCCAGGGTATGGCAATCAGCCCCAGCATTTT CASTVPGYGNQPQHF
TRBD1 TRBJ1-2 17 TRBV7-9 . TGTGCCAGCAGCCCCCGGACAGGGGCACTTTCTAACTATGGCTACACCTTC CASSPRTGALSNYGYTF
. TRBJ2-1 17 TRBV5-1 . TGCGCCAGCAGCCCAACAATCGCGGGGCGCCTCGTAAATGAGCAGTTCTTC CASSPTIAGRLVNEQFF
. TRBJ2-5 14 TRBV7-3 . TGTGCCAGCAGCCCCACCGGGCGGGCGGAGACCCAGTACTTC CASSPTGRAETQYF
. TRBJ1-4 14 TRBV18 . TGTGCCAGCTCACCTAGGGAGGCGGCTGGAAAACTGTTTTTT CASSPREAAGKLFF
. TRBJ1-2 14 TRBV7-8 . TGTGCCAGCAGCTTAGTCCAGGCGAACTATGGCTACACCTTC CASSLVQANYGYTF
TRBD1 TRBJ1-2 13 TRBV29-1 few TGCAGCGTTTTTGGACAGGCATCACATGGCTACACCTTC CSVFGQASHGYTF
. TRBJ2-7 15 TRBV27 once TGTGCCAGCAGTCCGTTCCTGGATGTGGCCTACGAGCAGTACTTC CASSPFLDVAYEQYF
TRBD1 TRBJ1-3 15 TRBV6-5 . TGTGCCAGCAGTACCAGGGGGAGCTCTGGAAACACCATATATTTT CASSTRGSSGNTIYF
TRBD1 TRBJ1-1 15 TRBV6-9 . TGTGCCAGCAGTGCCCGGGACAGGGTGTCCAATGAAGCTTTCTTT CASSARDRVSNEAFF
TRBD1 TRBJ2-7 16 TRBV9 . TGTGCCAGCAGCGTAGGCGGGACAGGGGGCTCATACGAGCAGTACTTC CASSVGGTGGSYEQYF
TRBD1 TRBJ2-5 15 TRBV25-1 once TGTGCCAGCAGTGAATCGCGGACAGGGCAAGAGACCCAGTACTTC CASSESRTGQETQYF
. TRBJ1-5 14 TRBV4-2 . TGTGCCAGCAGCCAAGATTCTGGAGGTCAGCCCCAGCATTTT CASSQDSGGQPQHF
. TRBJ1-5 15 TRBV19 . TGTGCCAGTACCCCGATTCTTTATAGCAATCAGCCCCAGCATTTT CASTPILYSNQPQHF
. TRBJ1-1 16 TRBV5-1 once TGCGCCAGCAGCTTGTTGGGGGTTTCAGGGGACACTGAAGCTTTCTTT CASSLLGVSGDTEAFF
. TRBJ2-6 15 TRBV6-5 . TGTGCCAGCAGTTACGCCAGCTCTGGGGCCAACGTCCTGACTTTC CASSYASSGANVLTF
TRBD1 TRBJ1-5 15 TRBV2 . TGTGCCAGCAGGGTTGACAGGGGAATTGGATTGCCCCAGCATTTT CASRVDRGIGLPQHF
. TRBJ2-5 15 TRBV27 . TGTGCCAGCAGTTACACCCCTCGACAGAAAGAGACCCAGTACTTC CASSYTPRQKETQYF
TRBD1 TRBJ2-5 14 TRBV7-2 . TGTGCCAGCAGCTTAATGGGACAGCAAGAGACCCAGTACTTC CASSLMGQQETQYF
. TRBJ1-5 15 TRBV18 . TGTGCCAGCTCACCACCGTCCGAGCGGGATCAGCCCCAGCATTTT CASSPPSERDQPQHF
. TRBJ2-5 14 TRBV9 . TGTGCCAGCAGCGCCCTAGGCACCCAAGAGACCCAGTACTTC CASSALGTQETQYF
TRBD1 TRBJ2-5 15 TRBV4-2 . TGTGCCAGCAGCCATGGGGACAGGGAGGCAGAGACCCAGTACTTC CASSHGDREAETQYF
. TRBJ2-1 15 TRBV15 . TGTGCCACCAAGGTCGGGCGGGCATCCACCAGTGAGCAGTTCTTC CATKVGRASTSEQFF